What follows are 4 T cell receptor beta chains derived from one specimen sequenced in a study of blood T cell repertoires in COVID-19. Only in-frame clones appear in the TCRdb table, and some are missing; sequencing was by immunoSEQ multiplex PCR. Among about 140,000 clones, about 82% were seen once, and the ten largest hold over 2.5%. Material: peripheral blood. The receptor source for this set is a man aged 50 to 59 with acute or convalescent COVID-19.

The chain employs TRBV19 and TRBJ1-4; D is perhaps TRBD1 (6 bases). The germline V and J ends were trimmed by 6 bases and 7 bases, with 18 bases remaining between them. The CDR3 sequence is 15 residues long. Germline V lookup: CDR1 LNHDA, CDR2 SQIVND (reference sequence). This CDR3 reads CASRNFVGAGEKLFF. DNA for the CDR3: TGTGCCAGTAGGAACTTTGTGGGGGCAGGTGAAAAACTGTTTTTT. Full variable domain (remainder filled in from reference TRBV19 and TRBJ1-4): DGGITQSPKYLFRKEGQNVTLSCEQNLNHDAMYWYRQDPGQGLRLIYYSQIVNDFQKGDIAEGYSVSREKKESFPLTVTSAQKNPTAFYLCASRNFVGAGEKLFFGSGTQLSVL.

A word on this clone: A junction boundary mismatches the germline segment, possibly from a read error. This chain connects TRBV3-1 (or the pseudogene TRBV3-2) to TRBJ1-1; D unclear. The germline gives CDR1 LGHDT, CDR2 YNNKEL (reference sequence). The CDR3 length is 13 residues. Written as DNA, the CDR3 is TGTGCCAGCAGTCAAGGCAGAAGAACTGAAGCTTTCTTT. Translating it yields CASSQGRRTEAFF.

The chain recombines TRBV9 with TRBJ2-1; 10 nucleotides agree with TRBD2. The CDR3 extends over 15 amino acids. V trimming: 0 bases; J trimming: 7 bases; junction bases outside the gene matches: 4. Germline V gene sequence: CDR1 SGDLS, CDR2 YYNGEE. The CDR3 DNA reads TGTGCCAGCAGCGTAGGTACTAGCGGGGTAAATGAGCAGTTCTTC. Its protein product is CASSVGTSGVNEQFF.

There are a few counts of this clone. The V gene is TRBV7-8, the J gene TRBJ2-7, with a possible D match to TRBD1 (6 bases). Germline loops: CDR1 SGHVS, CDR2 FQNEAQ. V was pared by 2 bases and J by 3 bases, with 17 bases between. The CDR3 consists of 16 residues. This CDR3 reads CASSLSSYGRGYEQYF. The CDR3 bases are TGTGCCAGCAGCTTAAGTTCGTATGGCAGGGGCTACGAGCAGTACTTC.